The rows below give T cell receptor beta chains drawn from one sample of a study of T cell repertoires in cytomegalovirus infection. Their target antigens are unknown. TCRdb itself ran the reads through MiXCR, one entry per CDR3 protein. The sample carries a few hundred thousand distinct CDR3 sequences, around two fifths recorded once. The sample consisted of cultured PBMCs, taken from culture after CMV antigen stimulation. These receptors were obtained from a human donor in good health (CMV status not recorded). Some clones in this sample may be carry-over from other donors' samples. The CDR3 runs from the conserved cysteine through the conserved F or W. Fields, in order: V gene, J gene, CDR3 protein.

TRBV7-9,TRBJ2-2,CASSYTPGELFF
TRBV29-1,TRBJ1-5,CSVESTSGFHQPQHF
TRBV4-1,TRBJ2-2,CASSQAVAGELFF
TRBV29-1,TRBJ1-2,CSAVTGGVSERGYTF
TRBV2,TRBJ2-7,CASSDSRGRAGEQYF
TRBV6-6,TRBJ2-5,CASSYSATYIQETQYF
TRBV7-2,TRBJ2-1,CASSSQASAYNEQFF
TRBV4-1,TRBJ1-5,CASSQTANSNQSQHF
TRBV6-2/TRBV6-3,TRBJ2-1,CASSFVYEQFF
TRBV7-6,TRBJ2-5,CASSAPGGTGTQYF
TRBV5-6,TRBJ1-2,CASSLYADIYGYTF
TRBV11-2,TRBJ2-1,CASSLVASGSYNEQFF
TRBV11-2,TRBJ2-1,CASSFQNNEQFF
TRBV7-2,TRBJ1-2,CASSPAGTLSYGYTF
TRBV7-9,TRBJ1-1,CASSSAGTGDTEAFF
TRBV11-2,TRBJ2-7,CASSLVGFHEQYF
TRBV9,TRBJ2-1,CASSAYSASSYNEQFF
TRBV7-9,TRBJ2-1,CASSSKGKGFF